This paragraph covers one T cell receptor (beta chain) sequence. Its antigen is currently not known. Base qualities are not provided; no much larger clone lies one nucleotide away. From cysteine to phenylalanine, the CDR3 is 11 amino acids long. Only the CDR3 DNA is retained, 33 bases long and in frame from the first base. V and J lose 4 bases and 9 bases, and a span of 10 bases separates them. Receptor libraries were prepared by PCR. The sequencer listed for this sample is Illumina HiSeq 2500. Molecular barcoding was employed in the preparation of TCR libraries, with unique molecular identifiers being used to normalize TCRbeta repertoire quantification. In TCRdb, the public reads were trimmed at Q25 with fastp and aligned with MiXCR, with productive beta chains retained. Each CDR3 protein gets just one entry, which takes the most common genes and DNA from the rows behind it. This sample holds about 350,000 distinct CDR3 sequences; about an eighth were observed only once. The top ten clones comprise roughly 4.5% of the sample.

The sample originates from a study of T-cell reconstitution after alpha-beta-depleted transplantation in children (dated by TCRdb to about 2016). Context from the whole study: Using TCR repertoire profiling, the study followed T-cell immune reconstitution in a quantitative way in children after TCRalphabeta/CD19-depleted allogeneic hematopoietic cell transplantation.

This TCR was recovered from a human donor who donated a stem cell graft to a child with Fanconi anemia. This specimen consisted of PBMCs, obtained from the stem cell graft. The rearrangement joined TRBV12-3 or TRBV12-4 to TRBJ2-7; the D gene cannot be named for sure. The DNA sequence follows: TGTGCCAGCAGTTATAGGGAATTGCAGTACTTC. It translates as CASSYRELQYF.